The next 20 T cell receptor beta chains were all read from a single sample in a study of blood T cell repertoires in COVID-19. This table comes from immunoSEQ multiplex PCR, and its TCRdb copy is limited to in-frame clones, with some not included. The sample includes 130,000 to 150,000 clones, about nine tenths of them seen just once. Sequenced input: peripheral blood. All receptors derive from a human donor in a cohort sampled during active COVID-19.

CDR3 in amino acids: CARSLGHRKINSPLHF. CDR3 DNA: TGTGCCAGAAGCTTGGGTCACAGGAAAATTAATTCACCCCTCCACTTT. The gene calls are TRBV5-3 and TRBJ1-6, with a weak D call TRBD1 (5 bases). TRBV5-3 is identified as an open reading frame with a role that is uncertain. This CDR3 is built from 16 residues. Between the trimmed V and J ends, which lost 0 bases and 6 bases, there was a span of 13 bases.

The CDR3 nucleotides are TGTGCCAGCAGTTTTCCCCCGGGTCAGCCCCAGCATTTT. This gives the protein CASSFPPGQPQHF. The chain has TRBV12-3 or TRBV12-4 and TRBJ1-5; D is unclear. The V gene lost 3 bases and the J gene lost 6 bases, with 9 bases spanning the gap. The CDR3 contains 13 residues.

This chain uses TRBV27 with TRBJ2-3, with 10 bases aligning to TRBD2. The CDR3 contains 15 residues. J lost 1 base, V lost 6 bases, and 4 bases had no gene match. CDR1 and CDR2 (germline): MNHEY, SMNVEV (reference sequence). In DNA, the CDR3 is TGTGCCAGCAGGCCGGGACTAGCGCGCACAGATACGCAGTATTTT. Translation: CASRPGLARTDTQYF.

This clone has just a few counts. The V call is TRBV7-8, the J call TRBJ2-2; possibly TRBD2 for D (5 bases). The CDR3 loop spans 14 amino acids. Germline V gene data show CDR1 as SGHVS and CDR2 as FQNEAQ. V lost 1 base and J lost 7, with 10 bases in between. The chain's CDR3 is CASSLVLGSGELFF. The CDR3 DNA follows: TGTGCCAGCAGCTTAGTGTTAGGGAGCGGGGAGCTGTTTTTT.

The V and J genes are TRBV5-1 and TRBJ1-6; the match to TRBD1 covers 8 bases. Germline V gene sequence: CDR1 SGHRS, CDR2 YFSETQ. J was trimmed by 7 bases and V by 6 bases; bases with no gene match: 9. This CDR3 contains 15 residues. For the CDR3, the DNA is TGCGCCAGCACCCCAGGGGGCAGGAACAATTCACCCCTCCACTTT. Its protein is CASTPGGRNNSPLHF.

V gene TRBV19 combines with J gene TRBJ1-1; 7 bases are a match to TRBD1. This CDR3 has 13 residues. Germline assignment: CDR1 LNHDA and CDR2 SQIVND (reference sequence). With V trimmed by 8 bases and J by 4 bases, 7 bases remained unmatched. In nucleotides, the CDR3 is TGTGCCAGTTCTCGACAGGGCAGCACTGAAGCTTTCTTT. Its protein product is CASSRQGSTEAFF.

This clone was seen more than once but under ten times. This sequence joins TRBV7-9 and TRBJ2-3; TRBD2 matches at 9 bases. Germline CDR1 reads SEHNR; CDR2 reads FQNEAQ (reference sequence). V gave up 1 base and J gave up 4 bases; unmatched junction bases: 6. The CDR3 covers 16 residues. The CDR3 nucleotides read TGTGCCAGCAGCTTAGGGGTAGCGGGAGATTCAGATACGCAGTATTTT. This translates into CASSLGVAGDSDTQYF.

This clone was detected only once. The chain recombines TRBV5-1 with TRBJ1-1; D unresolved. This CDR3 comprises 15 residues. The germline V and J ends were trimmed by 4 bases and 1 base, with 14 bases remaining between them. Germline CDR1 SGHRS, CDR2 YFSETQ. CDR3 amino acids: CASSLTYGGNTEAFF. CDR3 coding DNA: TGCGCCAGCAGCCTTACGTATGGCGGGAACACTGAAGCTTTCTTT. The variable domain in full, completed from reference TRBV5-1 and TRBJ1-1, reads KAGVTQTPRYLIKTRGQQVTLSCSPISGHRSVSWYQQTPGQGLQFLFEYFSETQRNKGNFPGRFSGRQFSNSRSEMNVSTLELGDSALYLCASSLTYGGNTEAFFGQGTRLTVV.

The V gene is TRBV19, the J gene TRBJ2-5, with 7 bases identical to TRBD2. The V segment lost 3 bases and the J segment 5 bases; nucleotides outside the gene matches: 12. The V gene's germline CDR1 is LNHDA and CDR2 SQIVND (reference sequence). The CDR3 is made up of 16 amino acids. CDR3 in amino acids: CASSIFVAGAGETQYF. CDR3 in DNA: TGTGCCAGTAGTATTTTCGTCGCGGGAGCAGGGGAGACCCAGTACTTC. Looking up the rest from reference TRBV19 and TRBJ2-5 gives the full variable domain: DGGITQSPKYLFRKEGQNVTLSCEQNLNHDAMYWYRQDPGQGLRLIYYSQIVNDFQKGDIAEGYSVSREKKESFPLTVTSAQKNPTAFYLCASSIFVAGAGETQYFGPGTRLLVL.

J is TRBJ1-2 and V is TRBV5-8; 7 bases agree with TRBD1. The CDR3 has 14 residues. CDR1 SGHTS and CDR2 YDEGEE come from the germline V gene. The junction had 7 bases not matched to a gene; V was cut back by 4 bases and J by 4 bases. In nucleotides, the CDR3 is TGTGCCAGCAGCATGGGACAGCGACTCTATGGCTACACCTTC. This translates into CASSMGQRLYGYTF.

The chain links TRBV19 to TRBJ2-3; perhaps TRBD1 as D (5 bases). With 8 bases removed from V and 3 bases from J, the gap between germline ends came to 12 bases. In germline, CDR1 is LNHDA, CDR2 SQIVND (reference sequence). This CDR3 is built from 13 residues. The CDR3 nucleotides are TGTGCCAGTCGGCCTCAGGGAACAGATACGCAGTATTTT. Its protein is CASRPQGTDTQYF.

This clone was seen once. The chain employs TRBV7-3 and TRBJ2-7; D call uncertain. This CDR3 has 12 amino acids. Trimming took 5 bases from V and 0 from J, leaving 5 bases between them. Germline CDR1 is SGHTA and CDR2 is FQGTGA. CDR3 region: CASSRGSYEQYF. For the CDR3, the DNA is TGTGCCAGCAGCCGAGGCTCCTACGAGCAGTACTTC. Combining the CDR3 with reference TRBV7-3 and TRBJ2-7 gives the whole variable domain GAGVSQTPSNKVTEKGKYVELRCDPISGHTALYWYRQSLGQGPEFLIYFQGTGAADDSGLPNDRFFAVRPEGSVSTLKIQRTERGDSAVYLCASSRGSYEQYFGPGTRLTVT.

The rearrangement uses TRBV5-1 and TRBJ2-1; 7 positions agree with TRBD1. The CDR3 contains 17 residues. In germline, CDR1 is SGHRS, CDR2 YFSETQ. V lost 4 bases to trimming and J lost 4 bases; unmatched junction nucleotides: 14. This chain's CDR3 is CASSEGQTLSVYNEQFF. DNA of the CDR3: TGCGCCAGCAGCGAGGGACAGACTCTGTCCGTATACAATGAGCAGTTCTTC. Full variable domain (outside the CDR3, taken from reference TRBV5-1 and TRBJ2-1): KAGVTQTPRYLIKTRGQQVTLSCSPISGHRSVSWYQQTPGQGLQFLFEYFSETQRNKGNFPGRFSGRQFSNSRSEMNVSTLELGDSALYLCASSEGQTLSVYNEQFFGPGTRLTVL.

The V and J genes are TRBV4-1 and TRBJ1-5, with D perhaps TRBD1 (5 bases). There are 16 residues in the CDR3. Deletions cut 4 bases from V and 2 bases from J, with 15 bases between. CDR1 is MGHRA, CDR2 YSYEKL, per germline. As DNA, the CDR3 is TGCGCCAGCAGCCTCACGCAGGGTGTTGGCAATCAGCCCCAGCATTTT. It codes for CASSLTQGVGNQPQHF.

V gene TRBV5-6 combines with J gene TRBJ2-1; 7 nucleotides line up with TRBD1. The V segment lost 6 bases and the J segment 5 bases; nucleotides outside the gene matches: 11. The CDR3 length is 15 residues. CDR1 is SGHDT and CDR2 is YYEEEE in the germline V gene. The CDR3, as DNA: TGTGCCAGCATGACGACAGGGAAGGACAACAATGAGCAGTTCTTC. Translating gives CASMTTGKDNNEQFF.

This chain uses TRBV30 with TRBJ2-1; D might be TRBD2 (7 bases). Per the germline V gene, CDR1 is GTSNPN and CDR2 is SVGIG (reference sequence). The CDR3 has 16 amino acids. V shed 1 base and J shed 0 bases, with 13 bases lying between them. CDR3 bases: TGTGCCTGGAGTGACGCGGGGGCCTTCTCCTACAATGAGCAGTTCTTC. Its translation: CAWSDAGAFSYNEQFF.

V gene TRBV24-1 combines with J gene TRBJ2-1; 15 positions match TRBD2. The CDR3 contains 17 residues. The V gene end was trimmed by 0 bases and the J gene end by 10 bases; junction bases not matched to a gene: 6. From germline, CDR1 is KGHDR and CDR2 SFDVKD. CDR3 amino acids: CATSDLRPGLAGGEQFF. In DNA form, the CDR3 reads TGTGCCACCAGTGATTTGCGGCCGGGACTAGCGGGAGGAGAGCAGTTCTTC.

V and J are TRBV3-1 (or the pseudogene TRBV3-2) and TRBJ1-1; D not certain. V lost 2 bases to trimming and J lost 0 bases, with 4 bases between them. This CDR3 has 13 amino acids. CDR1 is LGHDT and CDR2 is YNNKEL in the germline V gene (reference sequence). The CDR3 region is CASSQNMNTEAFF. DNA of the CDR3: TGTGCCAGCAGCCAAAATATGAACACTGAAGCTTTCTTT.

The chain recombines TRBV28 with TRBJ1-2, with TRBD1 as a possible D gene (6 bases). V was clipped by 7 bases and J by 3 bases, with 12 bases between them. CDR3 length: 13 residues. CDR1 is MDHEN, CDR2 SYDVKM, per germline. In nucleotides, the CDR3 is TGTGCCAGCACTCCACAGGGACACTATGGCTACACCTTC. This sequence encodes CASTPQGHYGYTF.

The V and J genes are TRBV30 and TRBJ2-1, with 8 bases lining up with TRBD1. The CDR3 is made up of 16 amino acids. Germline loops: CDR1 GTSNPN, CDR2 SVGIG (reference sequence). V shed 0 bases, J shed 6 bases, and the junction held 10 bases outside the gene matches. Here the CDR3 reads CAWSVRAGTGPNEQFF. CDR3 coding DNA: TGTGCCTGGAGTGTAAGGGCCGGGACAGGACCCAATGAGCAGTTCTTC. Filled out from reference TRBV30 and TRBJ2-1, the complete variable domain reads SQTIHQWPATLVQPVGSPLSLECTVEGTSNPNLYWYRQAAGRGLQLLFYSVGIGQISSEVPQNLSASRPQDRQFILSSKKLLLSDSGFYLCAWSVRAGTGPNEQFFGPGTRLTVL.